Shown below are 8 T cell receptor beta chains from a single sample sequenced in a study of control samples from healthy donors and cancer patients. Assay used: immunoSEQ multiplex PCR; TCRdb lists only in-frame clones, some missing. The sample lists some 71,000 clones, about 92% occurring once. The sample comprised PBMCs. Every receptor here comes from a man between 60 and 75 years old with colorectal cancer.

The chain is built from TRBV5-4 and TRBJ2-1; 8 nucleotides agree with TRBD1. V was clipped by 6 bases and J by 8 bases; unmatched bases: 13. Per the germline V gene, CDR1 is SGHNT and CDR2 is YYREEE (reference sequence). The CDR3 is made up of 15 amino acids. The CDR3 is CASTQQGAILHEQFF. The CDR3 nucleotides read TGTGCCAGCACCCAGCAGGGGGCGATCTTACATGAGCAGTTCTTC.

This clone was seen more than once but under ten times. As DNA, the CDR3 is TGCGCCAGCAGCTTGCGTCCGGAGGCAGGCACTGAAGCTTTCTTT. Its protein is CASSLRPEAGTEAFF. The V call is TRBV5-1, the J call TRBJ1-1; D is undetermined. V was trimmed by 1 base and J by 4 bases, leaving 14 bases between them. Germline assignment: CDR1 SGHRS and CDR2 YFSETQ. The CDR3 is 15 amino acids.

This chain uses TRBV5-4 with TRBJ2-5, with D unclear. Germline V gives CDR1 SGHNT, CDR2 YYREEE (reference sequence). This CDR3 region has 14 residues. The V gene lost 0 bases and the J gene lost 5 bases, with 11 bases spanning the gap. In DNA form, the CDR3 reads TGTGCCAGCAGCTTGGGTGGGGATACGGAGACCCAGTACTTC. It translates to CASSLGGDTETQYF.

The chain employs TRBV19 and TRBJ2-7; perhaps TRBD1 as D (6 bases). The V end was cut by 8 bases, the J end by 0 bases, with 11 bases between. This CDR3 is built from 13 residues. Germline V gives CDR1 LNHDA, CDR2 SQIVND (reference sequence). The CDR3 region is CASQRDNSYEQYF. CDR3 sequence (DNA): TGTGCCAGTCAACGGGACAACTCCTACGAGCAGTACTTC.

The CDR3 sequence is CASGSRTGTINEQYF. DNA of the CDR3: TGTGCCAGCGGGTCCCGGACAGGGACGATAAACGAGCAGTACTTC. The gene calls are TRBV6-5 and TRBJ2-7; 8 positions match TRBD1. The V gene end was trimmed by 8 bases and the J gene end by 5 bases; junction bases not matched to a gene: 14. CDR3 length equals 15 residues. CDR1 and CDR2 (germline): MNHEY, SVGAGI.

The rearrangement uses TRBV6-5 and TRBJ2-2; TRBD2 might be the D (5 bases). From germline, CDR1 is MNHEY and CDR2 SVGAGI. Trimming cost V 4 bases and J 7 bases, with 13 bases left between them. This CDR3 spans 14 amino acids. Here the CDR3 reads CASSWTSEGGELFF. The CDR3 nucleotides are TGTGCCAGCAGTTGGACTTCCGAGGGCGGGGAGCTGTTTTTT.

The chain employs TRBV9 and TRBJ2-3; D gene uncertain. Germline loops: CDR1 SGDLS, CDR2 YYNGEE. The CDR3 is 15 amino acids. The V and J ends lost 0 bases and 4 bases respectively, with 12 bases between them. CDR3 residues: CASSVGRVTPDTQYF. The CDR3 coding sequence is TGTGCCAGCAGCGTAGGTAGGGTCACTCCAGATACGCAGTATTTT.

In DNA form, the CDR3 reads TGTGCCAGCTCACCAGGACTATGGGGTCAGCCCCAGCATTTT. Protein: CASSPGLWGQPQHF. The chain has TRBV18 and TRBJ1-5; no reliable D call. CDR1 is KGHSH and CDR2 is LQKENI in the germline V gene. This CDR3 region has 14 residues. V was pared by 2 bases and J by 6 bases, with 11 bases between.